Listed here are 9 T cell receptor beta chains from one sample, sequenced in a study of cytomegalovirus exposure and HLA in healthy donors. A multiplex PCR was run with 60 Vbeta primers and 13 Jbeta primers. Only in-frame clones appear in the TCRdb table, and some are missing; sequencing was by immunoSEQ multiplex PCR. The sample has around 150,000 clones, roughly 80% seen once. Sequencing was done on a sample of PBMCs. These receptors were obtained from a man in his fifties or sixties in good health and CMV-seropositive.

In its sample, this clone was seen once. The chain uses TRBV7-2 and TRBJ2-3; 9 bases are shared with TRBD2. This CDR3 contains 12 residues. CDR1 is SGHTA, CDR2 FQGNSA, per germline. The trim removed 5 bases at V and 8 bases at J, leaving 2 bases unmatched. This chain's CDR3 is CASSPRGGTQYF. The DNA for the CDR3 is TGTGCCAGCAGCCCGCGGGGGGGTACGCAGTATTTT.

The chain is built from TRBV6-1 and TRBJ2-7; 9 bases align to TRBD1. The J segment lost 5 bases and the V segment lost 4 bases, leaving 12 bases of the junction unmatched. This CDR3 spans 16 amino acids. Germline CDR1 is MNHNS and CDR2 is SASEGT. The CDR3 here is CASSAWMRQGVHEQYF. The CDR3 nucleotides are TGTGCCAGCAGTGCATGGATGAGACAGGGGGTCCACGAGCAGTACTTC.

This clone was seen more than once but under ten times. The chain couples TRBV11-2 to TRBJ2-7; TRBD2 matches at 8 bases. Germline-derived CDR1 and CDR2 are SGHAT and FQNNGV. The CDR3 extends over 14 amino acids. Losses at the gene ends were 8 bases for V and 4 bases for J; bases not matched to a gene: 10. CDR3 bases: TGTGCCAGCTCGCCCAGCGGGAGCTCGTACGAGCAGTACTTC. This encodes CASSPSGSSYEQYF.

This rearrangement joins TRBV7-9 to TRBJ2-7; D is unclear. Germline loops: CDR1 SEHNR, CDR2 FQNEAQ (reference sequence). Trimming took 2 bases from V and 4 from J, leaving 6 bases between them. This CDR3 is 12 amino acids long. Here the CDR3 reads CASSLTGYEQYF. CDR3 nucleotide sequence: TGTGCCAGCAGCTTAACCGGTTACGAGCAGTACTTC.

The rearrangement joins TRBV2 to TRBJ1-2; weak D call: TRBD1 (5 bases). Deletions cut 5 bases from V and 0 bases from J, with 10 bases between. The CDR3 contains 14 residues. Germline values: CDR1 SNHLY, CDR2 FYNNEI. The CDR3 sequence is CASSTGTANYGYTF. CDR3 in DNA: TGTGCCAGCAGTACAGGTACCGCTAACTATGGCTACACCTTC. The full variable domain, its missing parts supplied by reference TRBV2 and TRBJ1-2, is EPEVTQTPSHQVTQMGQEVILRCVPISNHLYFYWYRQILGQKVEFLVSFYNNEISEKSEIFDDQFSVERPDGSNFTLKIRSTKLEDSAMYFCASSTGTANYGYTFGSGTRLTVV.

The chain couples TRBV11-3 to TRBJ2-3; D is unclear. Trimming took 3 bases from V and 0 from J, leaving 10 bases between them. Germline loops: CDR1 SGHNT, CDR2 YENEEA. The CDR3 is made up of 15 amino acids. The CDR3 nucleotides are TGTGCCAGCAGCTTGACTCCCACTAGCACAGATACGCAGTATTTT. It yields the protein CASSLTPTSTDTQYF.

V gene TRBV7-2 combines with J gene TRBJ2-7, with TRBD2 identical over 7 bases. The CDR3 has 13 residues. Per the germline V gene, CDR1 is SGHTA and CDR2 is FQGNSA. After removal of 5 bases from V and 2 bases from J, the junction contained 3 bases not matched to a gene. The CDR3 loop is CASSPGGAYEQYF. The CDR3 bases are TGTGCCAGCAGCCCTGGGGGGGCCTACGAGCAGTACTTC.

The chain recombines TRBV5-4 with TRBJ1-2; 7 bases are a match to TRBD1. The germline CDR1 and CDR2 sequences are SGHNT and YYREEE (reference sequence). Unmatched junction bases numbered 7, after V lost 0 bases and J lost 5 bases. CDR3 length equals 15 residues. CDR3 DNA: TGTGCCAGCAGCTTGGGGCCAGGGGGTGAATATGGCTACACCTTC. Protein sequence: CASSLGPGGEYGYTF. The whole variable domain, remainder taken from reference TRBV5-4 and TRBJ1-2, is ETGVTQSPTHLIKTRGQQVTLRCSSQSGHNTVSWYQQALGQGPQFIFQYYREEENGRGNFPPRFSGLQFPNYSSELNVNALELDDSALYLCASSLGPGGEYGYTFGSGTRLTVV.

This sequence joins TRBV10-3 and TRBJ1-3, with a weak D call TRBD1 (5 bases). Between the trimmed V and J ends, which lost 2 bases and 3 bases, there was a span of 11 bases. CDR1 and CDR2 (germline): ENHRY, SYGVKD. This CDR3 has 15 amino acids. CDR3 loop: CAISEQTGGGNTIYF. The CDR3 region has the DNA TGTGCCATCAGTGAGCAAACAGGTGGTGGAAACACCATATATTTT.